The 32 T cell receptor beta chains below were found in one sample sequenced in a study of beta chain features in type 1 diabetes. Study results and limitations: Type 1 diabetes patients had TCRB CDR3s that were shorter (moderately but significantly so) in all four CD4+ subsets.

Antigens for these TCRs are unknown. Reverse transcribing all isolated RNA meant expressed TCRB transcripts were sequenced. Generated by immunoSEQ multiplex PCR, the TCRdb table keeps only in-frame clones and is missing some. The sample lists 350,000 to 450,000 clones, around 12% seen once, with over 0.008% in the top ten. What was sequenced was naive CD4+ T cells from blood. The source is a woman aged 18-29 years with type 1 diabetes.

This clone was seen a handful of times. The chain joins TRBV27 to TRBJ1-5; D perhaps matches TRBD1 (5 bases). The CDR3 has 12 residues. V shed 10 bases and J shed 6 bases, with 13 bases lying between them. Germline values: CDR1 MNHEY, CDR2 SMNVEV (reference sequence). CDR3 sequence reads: CATGDGIQPQHF. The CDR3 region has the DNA TGTGCCACGGGGGACGGTATTCAGCCCCAGCATTTT.

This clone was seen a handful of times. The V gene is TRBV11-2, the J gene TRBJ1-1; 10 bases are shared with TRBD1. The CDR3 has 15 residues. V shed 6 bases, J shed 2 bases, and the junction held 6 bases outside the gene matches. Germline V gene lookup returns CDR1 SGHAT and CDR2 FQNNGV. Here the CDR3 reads CASRYRDRGNTEAFF. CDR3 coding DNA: TGTGCCAGCAGATACCGGGACAGGGGCAACACTGAAGCTTTCTTT. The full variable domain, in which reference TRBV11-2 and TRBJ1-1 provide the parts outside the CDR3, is EAGVAQSPRYKIIEKRQSVAFWCNPISGHATLYWYQQILGQGPKLLIQFQNNGVVDDSQLPKDRFSAERLKGVDSTLKIQPAKLEDSAVYLCASRYRDRGNTEAFFGQGTRLTVV.

The CDR3 reads CASTSGRYEQFF. The CDR3 bases are TGTGCCAGCACCAGCGGGAGGTATGAGCAGTTCTTC. V usage is TRBV28 and J usage is TRBJ2-1; TRBD2 matches at 9 bases. Losses at the gene ends were 7 bases for V and 8 bases for J; bases not matched to a gene: 3. CDR1 MDHEN and CDR2 SYDVKM come from the germline V gene. This CDR3 spans 12 amino acids.

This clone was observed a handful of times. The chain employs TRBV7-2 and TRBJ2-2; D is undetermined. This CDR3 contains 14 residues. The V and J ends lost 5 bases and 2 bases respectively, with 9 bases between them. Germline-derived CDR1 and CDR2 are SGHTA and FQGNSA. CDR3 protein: CASSPERNTGELFF. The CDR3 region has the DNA TGTGCCAGCAGCCCAGAGCGCAACACCGGGGAGCTGTTTTTT.

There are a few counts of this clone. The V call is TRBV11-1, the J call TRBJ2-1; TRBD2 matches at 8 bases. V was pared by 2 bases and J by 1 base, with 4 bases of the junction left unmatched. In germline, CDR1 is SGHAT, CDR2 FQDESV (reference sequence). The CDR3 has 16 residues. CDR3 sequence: CASSLNTGGSYNEQFF. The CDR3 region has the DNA TGTGCCAGCAGCTTAAATACGGGAGGGTCCTACAATGAGCAGTTCTTC.

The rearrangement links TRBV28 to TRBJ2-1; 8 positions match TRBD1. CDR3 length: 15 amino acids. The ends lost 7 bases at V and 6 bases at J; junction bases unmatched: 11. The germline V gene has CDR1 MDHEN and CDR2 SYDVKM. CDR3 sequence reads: CASTNGEQGGNEQFF. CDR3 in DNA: TGTGCCAGCACCAACGGAGAACAGGGGGGCAATGAGCAGTTCTTC. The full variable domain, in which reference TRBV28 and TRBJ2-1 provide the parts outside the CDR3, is DVKVTQSSRYLVKRTGEKVFLECVQDMDHENMFWYRQDPGLGLRLIYFSYDVKMKEKGDIPEGYSVSREKKERFSLILESASTNQTSMYLCASTNGEQGGNEQFFGPGTRLTVL.

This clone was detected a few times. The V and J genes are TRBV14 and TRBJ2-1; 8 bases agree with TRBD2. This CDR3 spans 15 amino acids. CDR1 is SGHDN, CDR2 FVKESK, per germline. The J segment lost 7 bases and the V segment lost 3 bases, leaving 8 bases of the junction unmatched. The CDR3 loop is CASSQVAGRWNEQFF. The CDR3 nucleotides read TGTGCCAGCAGCCAGGTAGCGGGGAGATGGAATGAGCAGTTCTTC.

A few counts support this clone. The CDR3 sequence is CASSSGGNTEAFF. The CDR3 DNA reads as TGTGCCAGCAGTTCCGGGGGGAACACTGAAGCTTTCTTT. This chain links TRBV7-3 with TRBJ1-1, with D perhaps TRBD1 (5 bases). V was pared by 6 bases and J by 1 base, with 9 bases between. This CDR3 region has 13 residues. CDR1 is SGHTA, CDR2 FQGTGA, per germline.

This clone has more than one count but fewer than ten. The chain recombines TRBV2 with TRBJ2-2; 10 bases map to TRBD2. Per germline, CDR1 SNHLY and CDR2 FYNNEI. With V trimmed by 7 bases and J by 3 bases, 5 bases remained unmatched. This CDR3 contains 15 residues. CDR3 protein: CASNPGLADTGELFF. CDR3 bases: TGTGCCAGCAACCCCGGACTAGCGGACACCGGGGAGCTGTTTTTT.

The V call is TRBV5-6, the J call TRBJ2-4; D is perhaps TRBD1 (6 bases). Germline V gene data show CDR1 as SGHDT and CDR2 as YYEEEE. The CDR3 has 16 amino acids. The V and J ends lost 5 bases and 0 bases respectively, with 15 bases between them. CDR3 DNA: TGTGCCAGCAGACCCGGACAGATCTTAGCCAAAAACATTCAGTACTTC. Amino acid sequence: CASRPGQILAKNIQYF.

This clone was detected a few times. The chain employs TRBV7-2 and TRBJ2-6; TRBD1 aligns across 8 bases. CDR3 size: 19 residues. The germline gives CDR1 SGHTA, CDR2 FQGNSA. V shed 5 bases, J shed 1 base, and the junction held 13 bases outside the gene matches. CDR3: CASSPYLVGQGSGANVLTF. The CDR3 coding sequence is TGTGCCAGCAGCCCATACCTTGTCGGACAGGGATCTGGGGCCAACGTCCTGACTTTC.

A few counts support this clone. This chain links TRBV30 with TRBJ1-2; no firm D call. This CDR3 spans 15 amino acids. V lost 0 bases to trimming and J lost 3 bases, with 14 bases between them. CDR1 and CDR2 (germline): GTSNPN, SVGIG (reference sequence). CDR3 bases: TGTGCCTGGAGTGTATTCGGGTTGGGTCACTATGGCTACACCTTC. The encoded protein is CAWSVFGLGHYGYTF.

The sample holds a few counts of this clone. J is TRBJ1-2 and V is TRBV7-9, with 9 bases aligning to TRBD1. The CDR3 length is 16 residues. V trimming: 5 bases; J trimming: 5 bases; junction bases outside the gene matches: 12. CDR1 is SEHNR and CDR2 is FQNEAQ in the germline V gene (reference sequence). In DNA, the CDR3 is TGTGCCAGCAGCCCCAGCGGGGGACAGGGAGTTTATGGCTACACCTTC. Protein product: CASSPSGGQGVYGYTF. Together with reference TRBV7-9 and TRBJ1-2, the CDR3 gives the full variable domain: DTGVSQNPRHKITKRGQNVTFRCDPISEHNRLYWYRQTLGQGPEFLTYFQNEAQLEKSRLLSDRFSAERPKGSFSTLEIQRTEQGDSAMYLCASSPSGGQGVYGYTFGSGTRLTVV.

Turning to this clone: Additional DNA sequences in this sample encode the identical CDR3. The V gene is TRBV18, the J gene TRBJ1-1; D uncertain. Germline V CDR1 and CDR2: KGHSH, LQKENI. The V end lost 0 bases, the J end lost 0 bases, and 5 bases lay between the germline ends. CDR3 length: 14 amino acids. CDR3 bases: TGTGCCAGCTCACCACCGAGTCTGAACACTGAAGCTTTCTTT. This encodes CASSPPSLNTEAFF.

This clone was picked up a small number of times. The CDR3 DNA reads as TGCGCCAGCAGCCAGGGGCCAGCGGACTCCTACAATGAGCAGTTCTTC. This sequence encodes CASSQGPADSYNEQFF. This chain connects TRBV5-1 to TRBJ2-1, with D maybe TRBD1 (6 bases). The CDR3 is made up of 16 amino acids. V lost 4 bases, J lost 0 bases, and 14 bases lay in between. Germline-derived CDR1 and CDR2 are SGHRS and YFSETQ.

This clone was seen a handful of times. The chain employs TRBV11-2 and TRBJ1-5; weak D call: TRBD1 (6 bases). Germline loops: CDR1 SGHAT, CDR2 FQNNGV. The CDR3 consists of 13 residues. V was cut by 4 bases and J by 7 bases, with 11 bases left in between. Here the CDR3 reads CASSYRERQPQHF. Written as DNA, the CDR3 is TGTGCCAGCAGCTACAGGGAACGACAGCCCCAGCATTTT.

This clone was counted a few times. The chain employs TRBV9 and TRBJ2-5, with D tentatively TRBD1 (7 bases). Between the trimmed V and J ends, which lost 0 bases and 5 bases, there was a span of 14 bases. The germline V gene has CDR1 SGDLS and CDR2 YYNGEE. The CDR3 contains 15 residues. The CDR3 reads CASSVGVQGGETQYF. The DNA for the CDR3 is TGTGCCAGCAGCGTAGGTGTGCAGGGGGGCGAGACCCAGTACTTC.

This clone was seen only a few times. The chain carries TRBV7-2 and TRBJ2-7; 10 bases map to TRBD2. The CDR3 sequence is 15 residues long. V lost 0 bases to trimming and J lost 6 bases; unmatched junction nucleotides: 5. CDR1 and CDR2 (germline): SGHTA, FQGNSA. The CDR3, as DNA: TGTGCCAGCAGCTTAGCGCAAGCGGGAGGGCGCGAGCAGTACTTC. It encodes CASSLAQAGGREQYF.

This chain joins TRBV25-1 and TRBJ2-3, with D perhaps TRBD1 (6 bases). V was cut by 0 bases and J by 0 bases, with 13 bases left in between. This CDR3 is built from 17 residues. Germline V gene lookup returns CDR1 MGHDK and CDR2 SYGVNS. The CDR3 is CASSEYAARGSTDTQYF. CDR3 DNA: TGTGCCAGCAGTGAATATGCTGCCAGGGGTAGCACAGATACGCAGTATTTT.

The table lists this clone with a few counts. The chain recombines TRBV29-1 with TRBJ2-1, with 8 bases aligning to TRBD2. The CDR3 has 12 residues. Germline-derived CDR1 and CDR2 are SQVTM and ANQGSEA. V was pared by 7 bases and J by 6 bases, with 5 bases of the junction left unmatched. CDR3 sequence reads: CSAGTRRNEQFF. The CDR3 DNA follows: TGCAGCGCTGGGACTAGGCGCAATGAGCAGTTCTTC.

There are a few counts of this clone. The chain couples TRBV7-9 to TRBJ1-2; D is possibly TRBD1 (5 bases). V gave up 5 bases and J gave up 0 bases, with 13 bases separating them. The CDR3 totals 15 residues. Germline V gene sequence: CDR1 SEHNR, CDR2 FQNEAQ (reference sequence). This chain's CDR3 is CASSPGGTANYGYTF. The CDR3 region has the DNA TGTGCCAGCAGCCCGGGAGGGACCGCTAACTATGGCTACACCTTC.

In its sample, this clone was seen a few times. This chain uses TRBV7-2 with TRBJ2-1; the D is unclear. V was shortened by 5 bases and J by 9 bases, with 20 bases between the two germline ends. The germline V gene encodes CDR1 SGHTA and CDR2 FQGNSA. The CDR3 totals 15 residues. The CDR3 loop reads CASSPEVLGLAEQFF. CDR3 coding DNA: TGTGCCAGCAGCCCAGAGGTGCTAGGTTTGGCTGAGCAGTTCTTC. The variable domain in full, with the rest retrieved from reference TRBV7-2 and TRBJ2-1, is GAGVSQSPSNKVTEKGKDVELRCDPISGHTALYWYRQSLGQGLEFLIYFQGNSAPDKSGLPSDRFSAERTGGSVSTLTIQRTQQEDSAVYLCASSPEVLGLAEQFFGPGTRLTVL.

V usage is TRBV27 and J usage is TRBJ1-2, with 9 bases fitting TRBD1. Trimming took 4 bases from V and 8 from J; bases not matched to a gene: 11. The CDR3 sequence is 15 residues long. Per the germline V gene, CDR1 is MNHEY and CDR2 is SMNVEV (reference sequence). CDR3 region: CASSSTSRTGAGYTF. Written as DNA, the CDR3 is TGTGCCAGCAGTTCAACATCAAGGACAGGGGCCGGCTACACCTTC.

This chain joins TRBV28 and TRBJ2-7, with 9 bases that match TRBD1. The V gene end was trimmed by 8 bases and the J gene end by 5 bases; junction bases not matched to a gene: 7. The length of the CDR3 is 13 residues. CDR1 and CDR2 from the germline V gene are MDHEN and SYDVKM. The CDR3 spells CASEDRGPHEQYF. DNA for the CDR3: TGTGCCAGCGAGGACAGGGGCCCCCACGAGCAGTACTTC.

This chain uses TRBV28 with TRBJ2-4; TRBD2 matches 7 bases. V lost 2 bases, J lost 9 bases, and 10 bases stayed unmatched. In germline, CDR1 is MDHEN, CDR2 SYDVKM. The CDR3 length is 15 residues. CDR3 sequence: CASSLAGALSIIQYF. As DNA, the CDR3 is TGTGCCAGCAGTTTAGCGGGAGCCCTCTCAATCATTCAGTACTTC.

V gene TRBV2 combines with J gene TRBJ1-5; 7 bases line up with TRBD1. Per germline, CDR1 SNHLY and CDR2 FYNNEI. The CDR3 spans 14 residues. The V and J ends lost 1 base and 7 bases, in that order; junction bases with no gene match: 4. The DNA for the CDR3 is TGTGCCAGCAGTGAAGTGAGCAGGGGGCAGCCCCAGCATTTT. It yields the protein CASSEVSRGQPQHF.

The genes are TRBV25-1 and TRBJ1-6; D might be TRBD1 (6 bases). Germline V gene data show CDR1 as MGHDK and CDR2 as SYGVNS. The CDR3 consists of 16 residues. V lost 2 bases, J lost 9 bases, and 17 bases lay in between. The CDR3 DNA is TGTGCCAGCAGTGAAGATTACGGGACATATGGTTCACCCCTCCACTTT. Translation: CASSEDYGTYGSPLHF.

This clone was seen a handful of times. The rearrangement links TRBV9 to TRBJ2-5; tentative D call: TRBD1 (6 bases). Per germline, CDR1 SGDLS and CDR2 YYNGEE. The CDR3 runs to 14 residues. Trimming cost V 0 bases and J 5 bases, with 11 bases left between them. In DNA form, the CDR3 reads TGTGCCAGCAGCGTAGCACAGGGTGGGGAGACCCAGTACTTC. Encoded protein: CASSVAQGGETQYF.

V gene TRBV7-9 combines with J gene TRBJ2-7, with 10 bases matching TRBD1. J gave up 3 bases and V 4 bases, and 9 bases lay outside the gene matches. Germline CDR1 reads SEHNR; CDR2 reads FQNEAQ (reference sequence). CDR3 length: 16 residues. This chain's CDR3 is CASSSQGQGNVYEQYF. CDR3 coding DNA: TGTGCCAGCAGCTCACAGGGACAGGGGAACGTCTACGAGCAGTACTTC. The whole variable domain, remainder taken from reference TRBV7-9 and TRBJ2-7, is DTGVSQNPRHKITKRGQNVTFRCDPISEHNRLYWYRQTLGQGPEFLTYFQNEAQLEKSRLLSDRFSAERPKGSFSTLEIQRTEQGDSAMYLCASSSQGQGNVYEQYFGPGTRLTVT.

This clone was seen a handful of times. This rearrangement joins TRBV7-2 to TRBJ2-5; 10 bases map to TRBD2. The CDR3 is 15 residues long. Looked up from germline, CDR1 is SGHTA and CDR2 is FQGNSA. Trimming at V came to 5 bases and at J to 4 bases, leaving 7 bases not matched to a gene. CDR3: CASSPLAGGSETQYF. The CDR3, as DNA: TGTGCCAGCAGCCCGTTAGCGGGGGGATCAGAGACCCAGTACTTC.

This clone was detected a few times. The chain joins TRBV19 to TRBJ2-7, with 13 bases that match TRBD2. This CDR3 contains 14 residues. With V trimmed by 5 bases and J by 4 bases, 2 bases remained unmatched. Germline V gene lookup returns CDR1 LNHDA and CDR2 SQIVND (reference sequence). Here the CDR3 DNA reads TGTGCCAGTAGTTCGGGACTAGCGGGATACGAGCAGTACTTC. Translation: CASSSGLAGYEQYF.

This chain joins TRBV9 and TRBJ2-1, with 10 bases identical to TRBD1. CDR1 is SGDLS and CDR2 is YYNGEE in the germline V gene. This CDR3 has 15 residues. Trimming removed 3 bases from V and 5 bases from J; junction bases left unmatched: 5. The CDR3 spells CASSGGTGVHNEQFF. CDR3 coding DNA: TGTGCCAGCAGCGGCGGGACAGGGGTCCACAATGAGCAGTTCTTC.